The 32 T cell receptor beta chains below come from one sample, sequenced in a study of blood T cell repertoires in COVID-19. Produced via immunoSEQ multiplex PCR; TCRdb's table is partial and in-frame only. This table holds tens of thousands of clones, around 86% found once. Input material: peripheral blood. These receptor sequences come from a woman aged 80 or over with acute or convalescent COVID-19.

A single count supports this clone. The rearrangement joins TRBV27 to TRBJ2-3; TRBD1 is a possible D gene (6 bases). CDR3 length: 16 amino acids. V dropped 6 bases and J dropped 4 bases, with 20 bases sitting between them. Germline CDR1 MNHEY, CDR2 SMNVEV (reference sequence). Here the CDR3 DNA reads TGTGCCAGCAGCGAAGGGGGTCTGGGGCGGGCAGATACGCAGTATTTT. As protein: CASSEGGLGRADTQYF.

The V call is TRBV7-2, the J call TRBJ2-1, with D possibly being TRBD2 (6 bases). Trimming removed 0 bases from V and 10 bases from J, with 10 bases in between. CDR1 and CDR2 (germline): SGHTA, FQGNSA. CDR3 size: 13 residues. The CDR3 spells CASSLAGRGEQFF. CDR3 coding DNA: TGTGCCAGCAGCTTAGCGGGCCGGGGGGAGCAGTTCTTC.

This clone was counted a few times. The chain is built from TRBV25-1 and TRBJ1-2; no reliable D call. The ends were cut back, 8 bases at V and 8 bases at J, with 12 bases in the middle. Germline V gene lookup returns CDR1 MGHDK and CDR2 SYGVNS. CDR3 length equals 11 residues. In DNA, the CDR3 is TGTGCCAGCGGGCGGGCCTGGGGCTACACCTTC. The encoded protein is CASGRAWGYTF.

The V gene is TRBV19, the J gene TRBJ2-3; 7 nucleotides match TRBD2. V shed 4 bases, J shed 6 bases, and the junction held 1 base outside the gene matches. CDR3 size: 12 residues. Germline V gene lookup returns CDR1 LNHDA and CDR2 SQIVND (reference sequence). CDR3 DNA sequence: TGTGCCAGTAGTACGCGGGGGGATACGCAGTATTTT. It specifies CASSTRGDTQYF. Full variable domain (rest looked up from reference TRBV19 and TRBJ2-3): DGGITQSPKYLFRKEGQNVTLSCEQNLNHDAMYWYRQDPGQGLRLIYYSQIVNDFQKGDIAEGYSVSREKKESFPLTVTSAQKNPTAFYLCASSTRGDTQYFGPGTRLTVL.

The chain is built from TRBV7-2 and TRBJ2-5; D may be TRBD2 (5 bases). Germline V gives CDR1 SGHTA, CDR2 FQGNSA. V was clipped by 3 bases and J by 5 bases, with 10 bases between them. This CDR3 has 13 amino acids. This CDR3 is CASSFSSRETQYF. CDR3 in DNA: TGTGCCAGCAGCTTTTCTAGCCGGGAGACCCAGTACTTC.

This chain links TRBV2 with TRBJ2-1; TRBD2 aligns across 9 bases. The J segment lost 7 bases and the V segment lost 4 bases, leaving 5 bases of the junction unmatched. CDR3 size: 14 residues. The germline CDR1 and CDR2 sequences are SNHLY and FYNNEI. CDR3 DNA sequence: TGTGCCAGCAGTGCTCTAGCGGGAAAGAATGAGCAGTTCTTC. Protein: CASSALAGKNEQFF.

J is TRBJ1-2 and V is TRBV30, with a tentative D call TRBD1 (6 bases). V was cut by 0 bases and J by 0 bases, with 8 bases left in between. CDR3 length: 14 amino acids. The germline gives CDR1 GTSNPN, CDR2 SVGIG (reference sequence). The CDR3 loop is CAWSVGGSNYGYTF. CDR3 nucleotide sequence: TGTGCCTGGAGTGTAGGGGGTTCTAACTATGGCTACACCTTC.

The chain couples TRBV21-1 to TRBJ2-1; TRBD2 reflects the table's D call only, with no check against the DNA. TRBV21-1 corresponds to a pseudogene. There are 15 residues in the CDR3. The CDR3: CASSSQALEVYEQFF. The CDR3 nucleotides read TGTGCCAGCAGCTCCCAAGCTTTGGAGGTATATGAGCAGTTCTTC.

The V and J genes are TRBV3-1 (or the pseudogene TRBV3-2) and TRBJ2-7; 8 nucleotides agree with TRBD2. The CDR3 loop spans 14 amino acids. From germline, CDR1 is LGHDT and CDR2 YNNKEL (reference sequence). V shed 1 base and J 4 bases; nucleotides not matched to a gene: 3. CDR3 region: CASSQAGGHYEQYF. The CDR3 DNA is TGTGCCAGCAGCCAAGCGGGGGGGCATTACGAGCAGTACTTC.

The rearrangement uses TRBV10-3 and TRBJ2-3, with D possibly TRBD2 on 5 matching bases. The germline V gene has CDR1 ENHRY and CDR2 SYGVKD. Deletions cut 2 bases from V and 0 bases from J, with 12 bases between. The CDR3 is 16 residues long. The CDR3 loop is CAISEGGGRSTDTQYF. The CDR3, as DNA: TGTGCCATCAGTGAGGGAGGTGGGCGGAGCACAGATACGCAGTATTTT.

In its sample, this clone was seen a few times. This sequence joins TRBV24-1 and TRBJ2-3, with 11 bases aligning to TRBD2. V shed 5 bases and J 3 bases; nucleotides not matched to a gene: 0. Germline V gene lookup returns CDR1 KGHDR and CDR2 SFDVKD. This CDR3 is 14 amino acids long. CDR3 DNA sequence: TGTGCCACCAGTGGGACTAGCGGGACAGATACGCAGTATTTT. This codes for CATSGTSGTDTQYF.

The CDR3 DNA reads as TGTGCAAGTCGACAGGGACTAGCGGGGGGGAATGAGCAGTTCTTC. It translates to CASRQGLAGGNEQFF. This sequence joins TRBV12-2 and TRBJ2-1; the D call in the table, TRBD2, was not verified against the DNA. TRBV12-2 is a known pseudogene. The CDR3 totals 15 residues.

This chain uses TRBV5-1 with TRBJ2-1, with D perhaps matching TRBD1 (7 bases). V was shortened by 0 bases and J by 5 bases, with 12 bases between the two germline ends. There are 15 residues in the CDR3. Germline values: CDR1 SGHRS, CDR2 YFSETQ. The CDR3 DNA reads TGCGCCAGCAGCTTGGGCGGGACAGCCAACAATGAGCAGTTCTTC. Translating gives CASSLGGTANNEQFF.

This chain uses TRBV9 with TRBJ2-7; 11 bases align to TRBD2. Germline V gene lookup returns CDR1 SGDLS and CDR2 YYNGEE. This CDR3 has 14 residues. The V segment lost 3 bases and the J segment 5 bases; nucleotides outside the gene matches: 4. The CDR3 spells CASSDSGGANEQYF. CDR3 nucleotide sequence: TGTGCCAGCAGCGATAGCGGGGGGGCCAACGAGCAGTACTTC.

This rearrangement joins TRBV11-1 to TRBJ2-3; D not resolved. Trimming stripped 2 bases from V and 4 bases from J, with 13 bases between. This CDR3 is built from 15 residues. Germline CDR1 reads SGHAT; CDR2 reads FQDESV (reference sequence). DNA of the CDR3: TGTGCCAGCAGCTTACTCCCTACCGGGTCAGATACGCAGTATTTT. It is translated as CASSLLPTGSDTQYF.

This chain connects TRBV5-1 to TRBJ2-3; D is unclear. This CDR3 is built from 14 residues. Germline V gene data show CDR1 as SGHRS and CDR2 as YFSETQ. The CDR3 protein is CNSRLHTSTDTQYF. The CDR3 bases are TGCAACAGCAGACTTCATACTAGCACAGATACGCAGTATTTT.

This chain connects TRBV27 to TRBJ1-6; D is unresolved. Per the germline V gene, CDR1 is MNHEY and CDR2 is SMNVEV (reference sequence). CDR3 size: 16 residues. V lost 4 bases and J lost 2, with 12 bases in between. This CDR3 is CASSSSLYPYNSPLHF. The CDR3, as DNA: TGTGCCAGCAGTTCCTCCCTATACCCCTATAATTCACCCCTCCACTTT.

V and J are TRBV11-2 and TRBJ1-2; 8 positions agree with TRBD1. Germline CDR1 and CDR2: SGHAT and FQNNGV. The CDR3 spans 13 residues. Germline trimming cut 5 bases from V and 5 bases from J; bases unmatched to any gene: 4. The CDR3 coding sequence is TGTGCCAGCAGCCCGAGACAGGGGTATGGCTACACCTTC. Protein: CASSPRQGYGYTF.

CDR3 loop: CATSRDPTGLPFF. Here the CDR3 DNA reads TGTGCCACCAGCAGAGACCCGACAGGGCTTCCTTTCTTT. The chain links TRBV15 to TRBJ1-1; 7 positions agree with TRBD1. Germline V gene lookup returns CDR1 LNHNV and CDR2 YYDKDF (reference sequence). The trim removed 0 bases at V and 12 bases at J, leaving 7 bases unmatched. The CDR3 has 13 amino acids.

CDR3 in DNA: TGTGCCAGCGGACTCCTACAGTACACAGATACGCAGTATTTT. This codes for CASGLLQYTDTQYF. The chain uses TRBV5-6 and TRBJ2-3; weak D call: TRBD2 (5 bases). CDR3 size: 14 residues. Germline CDR1 SGHDT, CDR2 YYEEEE. The V gene lost 7 bases and the J gene lost 2 bases, with 14 bases spanning the gap.

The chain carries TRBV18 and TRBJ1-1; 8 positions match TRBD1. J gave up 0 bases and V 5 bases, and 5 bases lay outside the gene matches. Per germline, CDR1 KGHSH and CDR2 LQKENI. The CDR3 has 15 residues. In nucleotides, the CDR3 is TGTGCCAGCTCAAATCGACAGGGGCTGAACACTGAAGCTTTCTTT. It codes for CASSNRQGLNTEAFF.

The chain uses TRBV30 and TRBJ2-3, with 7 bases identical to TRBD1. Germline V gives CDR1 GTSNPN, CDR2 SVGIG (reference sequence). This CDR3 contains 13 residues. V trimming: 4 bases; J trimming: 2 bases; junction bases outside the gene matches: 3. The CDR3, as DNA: TGTGCCTGGAATAGGGGGCACACAGATACGCAGTATTTT. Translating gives CAWNRGHTDTQYF.

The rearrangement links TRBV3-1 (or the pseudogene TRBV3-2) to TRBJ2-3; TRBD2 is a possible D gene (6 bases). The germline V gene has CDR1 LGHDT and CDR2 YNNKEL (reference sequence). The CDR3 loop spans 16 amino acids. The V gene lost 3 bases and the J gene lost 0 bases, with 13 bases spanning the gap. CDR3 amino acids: CASSHRPGLSTDTQYF. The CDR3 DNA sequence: TGTGCCAGCAGCCACCGCCCGGGACTGAGCACAGATACGCAGTATTTT.

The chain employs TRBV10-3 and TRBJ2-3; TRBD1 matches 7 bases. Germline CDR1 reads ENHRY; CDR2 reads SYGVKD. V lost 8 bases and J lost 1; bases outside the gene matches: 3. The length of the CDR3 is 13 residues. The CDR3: CAIGQGGTDTQYF. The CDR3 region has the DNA TGTGCCATCGGTCAGGGGGGCACAGATACGCAGTATTTT.

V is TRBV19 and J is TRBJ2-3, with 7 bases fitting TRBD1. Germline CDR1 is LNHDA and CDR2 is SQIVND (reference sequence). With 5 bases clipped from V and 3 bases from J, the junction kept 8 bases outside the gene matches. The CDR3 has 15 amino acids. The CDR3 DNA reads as TGTGCCAGTAGTGTACAGGGGCTTGAGACAGATACGCAGTATTTT. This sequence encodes CASSVQGLETDTQYF.

In DNA form, the CDR3 reads TGTGCCAGCAGTTCTCAGGGGGTTGGGAGCACAGATACGCAGTATTTT. Translation: CASSSQGVGSTDTQYF. V and J are TRBV6-5 and TRBJ2-3; TRBD1 matches at 7 bases. With V trimmed by 4 bases and J by 0 bases, 7 bases remained unmatched. The CDR3 runs to 16 residues. Germline V gene sequence: CDR1 MNHEY, CDR2 SVGAGI.

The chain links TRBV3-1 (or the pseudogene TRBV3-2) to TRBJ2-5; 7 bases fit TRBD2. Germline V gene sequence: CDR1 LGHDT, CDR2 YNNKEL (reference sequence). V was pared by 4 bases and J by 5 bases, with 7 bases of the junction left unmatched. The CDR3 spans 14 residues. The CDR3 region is CASSRSGVGETQYF. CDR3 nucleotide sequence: TGTGCCAGCAGCCGAAGCGGGGTGGGGGAGACCCAGTACTTC.

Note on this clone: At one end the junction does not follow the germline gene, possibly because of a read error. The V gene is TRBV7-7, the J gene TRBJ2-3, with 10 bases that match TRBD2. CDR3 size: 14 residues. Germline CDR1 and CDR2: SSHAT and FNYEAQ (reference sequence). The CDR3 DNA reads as TGTGCTAGCAGCCCAAGCGGGGGGGCAAATACGCAGTATTTT. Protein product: CASSPSGGANTQYF.

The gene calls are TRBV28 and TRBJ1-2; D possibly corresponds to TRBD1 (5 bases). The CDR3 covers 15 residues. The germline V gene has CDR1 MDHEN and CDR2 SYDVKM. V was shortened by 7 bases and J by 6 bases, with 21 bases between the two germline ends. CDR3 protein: CASTVGQGRSHGYTF. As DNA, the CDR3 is TGTGCCAGCACCGTCGGGCAGGGCCGCTCTCATGGCTACACCTTC.

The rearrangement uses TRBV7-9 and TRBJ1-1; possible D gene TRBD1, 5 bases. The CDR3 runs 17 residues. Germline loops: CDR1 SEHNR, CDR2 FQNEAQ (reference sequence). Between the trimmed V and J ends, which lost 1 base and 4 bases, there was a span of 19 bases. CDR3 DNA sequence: TGTGCCAGCAGCTTAGGGGGCAGGGCAGGAGTGGGCACTGAAGCTTTCTTT. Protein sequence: CASSLGGRAGVGTEAFF.

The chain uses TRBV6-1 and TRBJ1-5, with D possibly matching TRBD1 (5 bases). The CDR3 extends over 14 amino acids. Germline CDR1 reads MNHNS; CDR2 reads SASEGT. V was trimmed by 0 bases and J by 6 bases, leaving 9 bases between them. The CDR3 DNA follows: TGTGCCAGCAGTGAAGCTGGACAACCTCAGCCCCAGCATTTT. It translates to CASSEAGQPQPQHF.

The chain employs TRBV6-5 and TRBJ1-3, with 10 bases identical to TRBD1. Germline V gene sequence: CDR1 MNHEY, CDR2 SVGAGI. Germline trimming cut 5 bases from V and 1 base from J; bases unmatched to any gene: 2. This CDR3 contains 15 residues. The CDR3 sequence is CASSRTGGSGNTIYF. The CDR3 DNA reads TGTGCCAGCAGTAGGACAGGGGGGTCTGGAAACACCATATATTTT.